This TCR beta chain was obtained from a study of PD-L1 blockade in urothelial cancer. About the study: Blood analysis took place 3 weeks (second dose) and 6 weeks after treatment start. Study-level findings and limits: Below-median pretreatment blood TCR clonality was a predictor of better survival.

The CDR3 runs to 16 residues. Germline V lookup: CDR1 SGHTA, CDR2 FQGNSA. Trimming took off 4 bases at V and 0 bases at J, with 12 bases between the two ends. This table comes from immunoSEQ multiplex PCR, and its TCRdb copy is limited to in-frame clones, with some not included. The sample has tens of thousands of clones, around 86% seen once; the top ten hold more than 12%. Time point of the sample: pretreatment peripheral blood. Points on this clone: Its antigen remains unidentified.

This receptor was identified in a man in his sixties with urothelial cancer. This specimen consisted of PBMCs, obtained around atezolizumab (anti-PD-L1) treatment. J is TRBJ2-2 and V is TRBV7-2; D is possibly TRBD1 (5 bases). CDR3 DNA: TGTGCCAGCAGCTCATCCAGGGTGTCGAACACCGGGGAGCTGTTTTTT. Protein product: CASSSSRVSNTGELFF.